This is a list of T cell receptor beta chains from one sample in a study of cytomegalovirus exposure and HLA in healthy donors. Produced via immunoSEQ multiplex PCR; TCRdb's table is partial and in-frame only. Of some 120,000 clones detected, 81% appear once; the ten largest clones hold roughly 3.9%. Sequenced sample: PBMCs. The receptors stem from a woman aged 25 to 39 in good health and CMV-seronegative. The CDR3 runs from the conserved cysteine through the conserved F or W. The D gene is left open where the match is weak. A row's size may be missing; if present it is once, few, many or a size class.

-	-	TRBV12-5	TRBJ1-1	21	TGTGCTAGTGGTTTCGTCCCTATCCGTGGGGGCATGGCCTTTAGAGACACTGAAGCTTTCTTT	CASGFVPIRGGMAFRDTEAFF
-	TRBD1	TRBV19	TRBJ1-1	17	TGTGCCAGTAGTATGGGACAGGGGAGGCGGATGAACACTGAAGCTTTCTTT	CASSMGQGRRMNTEAFF
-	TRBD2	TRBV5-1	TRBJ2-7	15	TGCGCCAGCAGCTTGGCGGGACTAGCGGAAGGCGAGCAGTACTTC	CASSLAGLAEGEQYF
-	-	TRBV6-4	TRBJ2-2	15	TGTGCCAGCAGTGATTTCAGGTTGAACACCGGGGAGCTGTTTTTT	CASSDFRLNTGELFF
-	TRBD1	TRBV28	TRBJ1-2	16	TGTGCCAGCAGTCCCAGCCCGGGACAGGGATCCTATGGCTACACCTTC	CASSPSPGQGSYGYTF
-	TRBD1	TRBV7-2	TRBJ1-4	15	TGTGCCAGCAGCCCCCGGACAGGTCTAAATGAAAAACTGTTTTTT	CASSPRTGLNEKLFF
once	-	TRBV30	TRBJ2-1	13	TGTGCCTGGAGTGAACTAGCATACAATGAGCAGTTCTTC	CAWSELAYNEQFF
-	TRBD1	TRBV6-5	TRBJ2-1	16	TGTGCCAGCAGTTACTTGATCTCAGGGGGCCACAATGAGCAGTTCTTC	CASSYLISGGHNEQFF
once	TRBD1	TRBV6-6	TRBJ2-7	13	TGTGCCAGCACCTCGGGGACAGTCTACGAGCAGTACTTC	CASTSGTVYEQYF
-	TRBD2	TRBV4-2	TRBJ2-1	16	TGTGCCAGCAGCCAAGAATTAGCGGGCTTGGGCAATGAGCAGTTCTTC	CASSQELAGLGNEQFF
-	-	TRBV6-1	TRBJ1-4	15	TGTGCCAGCAGTGAGAGGGGAAGGGGGAATGAAAAACTGTTTTTT	CASSERGRGNEKLFF
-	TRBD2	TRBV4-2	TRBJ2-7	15	TGTGCCAGCAGCCAAGAGACTAGCGGCATTTACGAGCAGTACTTC	CASSQETSGIYEQYF
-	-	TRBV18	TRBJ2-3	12	TGTGCCAGCTCACCATCAGGAGATACGCAGTATTTT	CASSPSGDTQYF
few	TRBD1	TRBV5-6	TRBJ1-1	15	TGTGCCAGCAGCAGGAGGACAGGACCGAACACTGAAGCTTTCTTT	CASSRRTGPNTEAFF
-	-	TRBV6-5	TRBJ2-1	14	TGTGCCAGCCGCCTTATAGGAGGAGGTAATGAGCAGTTCTTC	CASRLIGGGNEQFF
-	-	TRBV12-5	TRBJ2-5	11	TGTGCTAGTGGTGCTAGAGAGACCCAGTACTTC	CASGARETQYF
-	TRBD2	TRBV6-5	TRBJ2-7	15	TGTGCCAGCAGTCAGACCCGGGACTACCAAGTCGAGCAGTACTTC	CASSQTRDYQVEQYF
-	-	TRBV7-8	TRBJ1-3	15	TGTGCCAGCAGCTTCCAGGGATACTCTGGAAACACCATATATTTT	CASSFQGYSGNTIYF
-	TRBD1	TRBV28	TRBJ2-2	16	TGTGCCAGCAGTCCACCGGTAGGGGGCATAACCGGGGAGCTGTTTTTT	CASSPPVGGITGELFF
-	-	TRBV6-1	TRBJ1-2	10	TGTGCCAGCCTTCAGTATGGCTACACCTTC	CASLQYGYTF
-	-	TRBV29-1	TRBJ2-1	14	TGCAGCGCCGCCCCAAGACAGAGTATCGATGAGCAGTTCTTC	CSAAPRQSIDEQFF
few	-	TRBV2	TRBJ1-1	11	TGTGCCAGCAGCCTAACGGTTGAAGCTTTCTTT	CASSLTVEAFF
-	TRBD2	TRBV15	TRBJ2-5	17	TGTGCCACCAGCAGAACGGGACTAGCGGGAGATTCAGAGACCCAGTACTTC	CATSRTGLAGDSETQYF
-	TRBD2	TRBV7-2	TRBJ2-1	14	TGTGCCAGCAGCCCCGCGGCGGGAGGCGATGAGCAGTTCTTC	CASSPAAGGDEQFF
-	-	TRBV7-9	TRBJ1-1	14	TGTGCCAGCAGCTTAGCCGGGGGGAACACTGAAGCTTTCTTT	CASSLAGGNTEAFF
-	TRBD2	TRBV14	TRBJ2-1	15	TGTGCCAGCAGCCTATTTAGCGGGAGAGTCAATGAGCAGTTCTTC	CASSLFSGRVNEQFF
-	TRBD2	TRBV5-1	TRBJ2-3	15	TGCGCCAGCAGCTTGGCCCCGGGAGGGCCAGATACGCAGTATTTT	CASSLAPGGPDTQYF
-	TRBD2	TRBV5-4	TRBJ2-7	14	TGTGCCAGCCATTTAGCGGGAGGGACTTACGAGCAGTACTTC	CASHLAGGTYEQYF
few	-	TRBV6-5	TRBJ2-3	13	TGTGCCAGCAGAAAGAAAAATCGGGATACGCAGTATTTT	CASRKKNRDTQYF
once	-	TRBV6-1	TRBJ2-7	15	TGTGCCAGCAGTGAAGCTGGCCGGAGGGGCTACGAGCAGTACTTC	CASSEAGRRGYEQYF
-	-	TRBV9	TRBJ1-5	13	TGTGCCAGCAGCGACTCCTTCAATCAGCCCCAGCATTTT	CASSDSFNQPQHF
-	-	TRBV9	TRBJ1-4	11	TGTGCCTCCGGGAATTATGAAAAACTGTTTTTT	CASGNYEKLFF
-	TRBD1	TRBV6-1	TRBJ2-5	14	TGTGCCAGCAGTGGGAGGGACAGGGGGGAGACCCAGTACTTC	CASSGRDRGETQYF
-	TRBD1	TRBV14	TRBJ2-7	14	TGTGCCAGCAGCCAACCAGGGGGCGTCTACGAGCAGTACTTC	CASSQPGGVYEQYF
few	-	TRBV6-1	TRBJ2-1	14	TGTACATCCCGTCTACTAGCAGGGTACAATGAGCAGTTCTTC	CTSRLLAGYNEQFF
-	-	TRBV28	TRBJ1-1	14	TGTGCCAGCAGTTTAAATCAGGTCTGGACTGAAGCTTTCTTT	CASSLNQVWTEAFF
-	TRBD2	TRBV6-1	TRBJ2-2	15	TGTGCCAGCAGTCCCCTAGCGGGGGCAGCCGGGGAGCTGTTTTTT	CASSPLAGAAGELFF
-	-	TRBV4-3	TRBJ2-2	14	TGCGCCAGCAGCCAAGATTTGCTAACCGGGGAGCTGTTTTTT	CASSQDLLTGELFF
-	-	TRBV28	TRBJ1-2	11	TGTGCCAGCACAAGCCTTAGTGGCTACACCTTC	CASTSLSGYTF
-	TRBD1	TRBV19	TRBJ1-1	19	TGTGCCAGTAGTATTCTGCCCCGGGACAGGGAAGTGGTGAACACTGAAGCTTTCTTT	CASSILPRDREVVNTEAFF
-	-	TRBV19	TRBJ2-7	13	TGTGCCAGTAGTACCAGGGTGGGCTACGAGCAGTACTTC	CASSTRVGYEQYF
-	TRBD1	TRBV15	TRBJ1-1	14	TGTGCCACCAGCCCAGGGACAGCGAACACTGAAGCTTTCTTT	CATSPGTANTEAFF
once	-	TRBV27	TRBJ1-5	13	TGTGCCAGCAGAATGGGAGGGAATCAGCCCCAGCATTTT	CASRMGGNQPQHF
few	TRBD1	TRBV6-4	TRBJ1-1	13	TGTGCCAGCAGTGCCGGACAGGCCACTGAAGCTTTCTTT	CASSAGQATEAFF
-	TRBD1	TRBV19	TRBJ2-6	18	TGTGCCAGTAGTACCAGAGGGGGCTCCAACTCTGGGGCCAACGTCCTGACTTTC	CASSTRGGSNSGANVLTF
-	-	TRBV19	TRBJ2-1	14	TGTGCCAGTAGTATTGGTAGGGGAAACAATGAGCAGTTCTTC	CASSIGRGNNEQFF
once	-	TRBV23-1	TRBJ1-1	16	-	CASSQSVVGGGTEAFF
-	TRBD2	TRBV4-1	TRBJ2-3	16	TGCGCCAGCAGCCAGGATAGCGGGCTCGGCACAGATACGCAGTATTTT	CASSQDSGLGTDTQYF
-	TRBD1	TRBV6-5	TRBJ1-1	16	TGTGCCAGCAGTTACTCGACAGGGTTCATGAACACTGAAGCTTTCTTT	CASSYSTGFMNTEAFF
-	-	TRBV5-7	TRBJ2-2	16	TGTGCCAGCAGCTTTTTCCACAGGGATGACACCGGGGAGCTGTTTTTT	CASSFFHRDDTGELFF
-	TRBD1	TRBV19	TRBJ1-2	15	TGTGCCAGTAGAAGGTCGGGACAGGGGGGCCATGGCTACACCTTC	CASRRSGQGGHGYTF
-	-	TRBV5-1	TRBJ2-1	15	TGCGCCAGCAGGGGCCGACAGGACTCCTACAATGAGCAGTTCTTC	CASRGRQDSYNEQFF
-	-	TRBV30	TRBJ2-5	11	TGTGCCTGGAGCGTACAAGAGACCCAGTACTTC	CAWSVQETQYF
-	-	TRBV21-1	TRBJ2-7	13	TGTGCCAGCAGCAAAAGGCCGGGAAACGAGCAGTACTTC	CASSKRPGNEQYF